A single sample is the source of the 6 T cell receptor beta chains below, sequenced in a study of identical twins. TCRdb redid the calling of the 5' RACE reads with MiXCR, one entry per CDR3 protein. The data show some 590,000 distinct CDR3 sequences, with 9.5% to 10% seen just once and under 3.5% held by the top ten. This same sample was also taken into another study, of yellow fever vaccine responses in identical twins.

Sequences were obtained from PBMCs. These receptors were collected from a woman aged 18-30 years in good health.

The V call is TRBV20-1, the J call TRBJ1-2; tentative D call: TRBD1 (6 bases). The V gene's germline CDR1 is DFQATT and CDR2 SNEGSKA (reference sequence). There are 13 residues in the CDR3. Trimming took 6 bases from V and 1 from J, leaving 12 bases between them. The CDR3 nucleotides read TGCAGTGCATTCCGGGACAATAACTATGGCTACACCTTC. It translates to CSAFRDNNYGYTF.

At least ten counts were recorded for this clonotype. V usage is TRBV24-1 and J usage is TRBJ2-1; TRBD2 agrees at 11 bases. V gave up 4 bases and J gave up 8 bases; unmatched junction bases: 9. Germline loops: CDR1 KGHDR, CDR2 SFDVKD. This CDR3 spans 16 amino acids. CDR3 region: CATSEPTSGESDEQFF. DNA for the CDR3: TGTGCCACCAGTGAGCCGACTAGCGGGGAGTCGGATGAGCAGTTCTTC.

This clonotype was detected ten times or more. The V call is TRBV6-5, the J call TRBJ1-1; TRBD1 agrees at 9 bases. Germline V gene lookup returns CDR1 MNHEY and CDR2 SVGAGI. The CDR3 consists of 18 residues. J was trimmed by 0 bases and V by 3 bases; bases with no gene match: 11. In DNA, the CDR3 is TGTGCCAGCAGTTATCGAAGCCCGGGACAGGGTATGAACACTGAAGCTTTCTTT. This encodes CASSYRSPGQGMNTEAFF.

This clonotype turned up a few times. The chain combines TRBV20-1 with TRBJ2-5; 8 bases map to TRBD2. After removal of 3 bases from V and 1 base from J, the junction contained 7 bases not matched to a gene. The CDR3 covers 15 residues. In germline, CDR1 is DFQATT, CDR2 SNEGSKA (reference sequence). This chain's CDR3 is CSASPTSGRQETQYF. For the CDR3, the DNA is TGCAGTGCTAGCCCCACTAGCGGACGCCAAGAGACCCAGTACTTC.

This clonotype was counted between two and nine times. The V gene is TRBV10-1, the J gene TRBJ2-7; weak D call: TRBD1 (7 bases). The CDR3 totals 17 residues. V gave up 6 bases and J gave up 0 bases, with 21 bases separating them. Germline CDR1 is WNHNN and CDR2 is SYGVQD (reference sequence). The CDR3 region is CASSGSFGQDSSYEQYF. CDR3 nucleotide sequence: TGCGCCAGCAGCGGGAGCTTTGGACAGGATAGCTCCTACGAGCAGTACTTC.

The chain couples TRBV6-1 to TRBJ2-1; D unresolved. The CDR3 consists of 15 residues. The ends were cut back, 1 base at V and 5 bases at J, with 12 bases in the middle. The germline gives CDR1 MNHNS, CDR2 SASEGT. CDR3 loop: CASSEGISGHNEQFF. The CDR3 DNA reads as TGTGCCAGCAGTGAAGGAATTTCTGGGCACAATGAGCAGTTCTTC.